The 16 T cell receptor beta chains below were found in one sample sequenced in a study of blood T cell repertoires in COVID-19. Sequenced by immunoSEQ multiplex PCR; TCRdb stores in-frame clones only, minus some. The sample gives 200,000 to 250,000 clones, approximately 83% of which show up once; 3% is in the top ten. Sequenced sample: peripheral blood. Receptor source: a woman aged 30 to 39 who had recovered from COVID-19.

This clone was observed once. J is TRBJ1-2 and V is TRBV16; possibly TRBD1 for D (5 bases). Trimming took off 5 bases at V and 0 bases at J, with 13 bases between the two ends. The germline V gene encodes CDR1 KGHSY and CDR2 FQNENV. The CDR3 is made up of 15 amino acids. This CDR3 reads CASSATEHTNYGYTF. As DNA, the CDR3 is TGTGCCAGCAGCGCGACAGAACATACTAACTATGGCTACACCTTC.

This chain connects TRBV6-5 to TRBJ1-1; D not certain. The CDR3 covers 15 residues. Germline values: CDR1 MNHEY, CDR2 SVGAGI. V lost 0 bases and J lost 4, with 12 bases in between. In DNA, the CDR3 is TGTGCCAGCAGTTACTCGATCGGGTTCGGCACTGAAGCTTTCTTT. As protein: CASSYSIGFGTEAFF.

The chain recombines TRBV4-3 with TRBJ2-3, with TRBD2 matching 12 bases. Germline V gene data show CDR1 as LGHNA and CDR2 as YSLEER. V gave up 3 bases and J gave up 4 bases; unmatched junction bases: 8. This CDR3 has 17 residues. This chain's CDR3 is CASSQDRLAGEADTQYF. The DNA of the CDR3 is TGCGCCAGCAGCCAGGATAGACTAGCGGGGGAAGCAGATACGCAGTATTTT.

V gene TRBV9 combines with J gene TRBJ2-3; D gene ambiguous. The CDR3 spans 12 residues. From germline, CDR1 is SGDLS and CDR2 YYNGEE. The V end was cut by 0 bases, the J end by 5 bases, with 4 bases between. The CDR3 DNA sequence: TGTGCCAGCAGCGTAGGAGTAGATACGCAGTATTTT. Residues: CASSVGVDTQYF.

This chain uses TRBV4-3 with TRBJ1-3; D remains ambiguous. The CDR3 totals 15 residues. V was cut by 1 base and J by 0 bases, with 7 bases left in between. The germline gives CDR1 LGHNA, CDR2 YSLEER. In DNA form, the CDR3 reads TGCGCCAGCAGCCAAGGTGGCAGCTCTGGAAACACCATATATTTT. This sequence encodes CASSQGGSSGNTIYF.

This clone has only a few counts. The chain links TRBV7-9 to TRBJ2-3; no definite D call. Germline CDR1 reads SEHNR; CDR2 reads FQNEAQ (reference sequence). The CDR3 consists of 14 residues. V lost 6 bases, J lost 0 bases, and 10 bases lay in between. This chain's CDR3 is CASRQVASTDTQYF. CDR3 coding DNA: TGTGCCAGCAGGCAGGTTGCTAGCACAGATACGCAGTATTTT.

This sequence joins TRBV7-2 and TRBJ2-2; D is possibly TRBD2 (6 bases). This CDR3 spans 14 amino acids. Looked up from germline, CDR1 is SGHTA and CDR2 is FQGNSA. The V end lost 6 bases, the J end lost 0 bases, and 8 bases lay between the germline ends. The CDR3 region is CASRRTTNTGELFF. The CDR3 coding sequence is TGTGCCAGCAGAAGGACTACGAACACCGGGGAGCTGTTTTTT.

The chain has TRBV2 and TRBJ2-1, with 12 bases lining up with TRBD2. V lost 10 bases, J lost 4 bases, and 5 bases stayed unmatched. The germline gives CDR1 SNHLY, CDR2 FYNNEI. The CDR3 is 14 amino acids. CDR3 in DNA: TGTGCCATAAGGACTAGCGGGGTATACAATGAGCAGTTCTTC. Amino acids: CAIRTSGVYNEQFF.

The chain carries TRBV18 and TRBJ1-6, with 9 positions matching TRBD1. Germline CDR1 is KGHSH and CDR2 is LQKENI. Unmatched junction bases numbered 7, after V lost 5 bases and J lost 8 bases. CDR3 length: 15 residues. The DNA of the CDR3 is TGTGCCAGCTCATCTCCCGGGACAGGGTATTCACCCCTCCACTTT. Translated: CASSSPGTGYSPLHF.

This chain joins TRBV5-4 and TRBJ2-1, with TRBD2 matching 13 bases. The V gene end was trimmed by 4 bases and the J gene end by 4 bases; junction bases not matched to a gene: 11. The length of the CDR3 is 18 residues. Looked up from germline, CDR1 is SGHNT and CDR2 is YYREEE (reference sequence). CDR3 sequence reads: CASSQTTLAGGQYNEQFF. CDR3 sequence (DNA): TGTGCCAGCAGCCAAACAACACTAGCGGGGGGGCAGTACAATGAGCAGTTCTTC.

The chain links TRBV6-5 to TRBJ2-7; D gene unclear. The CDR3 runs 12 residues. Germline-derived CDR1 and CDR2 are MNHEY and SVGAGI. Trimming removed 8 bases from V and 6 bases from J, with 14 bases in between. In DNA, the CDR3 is TGTGCCAGCCAGTTTTTTTCGGGCGAGCAGTACTTC. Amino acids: CASQFFSGEQYF.

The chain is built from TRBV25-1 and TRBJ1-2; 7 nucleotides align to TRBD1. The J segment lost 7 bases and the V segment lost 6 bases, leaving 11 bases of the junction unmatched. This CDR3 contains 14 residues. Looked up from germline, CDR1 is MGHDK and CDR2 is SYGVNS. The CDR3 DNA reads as TGTGCCAGCAGCCCCTCGACAGGGACATCTGGCTACACCTTC. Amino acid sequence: CASSPSTGTSGYTF.

CDR3 sequence: CASSPIRGSNEQFF. CDR3 sequence (DNA): TGTGCCAGCAGCCCCATCCGGGGGTCCAATGAGCAGTTCTTC. The chain recombines TRBV7-3 with TRBJ2-1; perhaps TRBD2 as D (6 bases). The CDR3 length is 14 residues. The ends were cut back, 5 bases at V and 6 bases at J, with 14 bases in the middle. Germline CDR1 reads SGHTA; CDR2 reads FQGTGA.

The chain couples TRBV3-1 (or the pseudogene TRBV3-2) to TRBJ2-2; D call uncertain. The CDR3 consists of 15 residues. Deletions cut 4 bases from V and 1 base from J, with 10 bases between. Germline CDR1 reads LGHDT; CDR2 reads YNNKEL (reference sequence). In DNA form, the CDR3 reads TGTGCCAGCAGCCCCAATCGGAGGAACACCGGGGAGCTGTTTTTT. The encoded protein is CASSPNRRNTGELFF.

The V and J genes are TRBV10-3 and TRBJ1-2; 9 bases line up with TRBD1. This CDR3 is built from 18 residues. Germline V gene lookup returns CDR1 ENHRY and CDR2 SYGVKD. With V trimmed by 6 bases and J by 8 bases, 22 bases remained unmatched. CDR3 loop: CAIRASGTGLGVGSGYTF. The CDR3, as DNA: TGTGCCATCAGAGCGTCCGGGACAGGGCTAGGAGTGGGGTCAGGCTACACCTTC.

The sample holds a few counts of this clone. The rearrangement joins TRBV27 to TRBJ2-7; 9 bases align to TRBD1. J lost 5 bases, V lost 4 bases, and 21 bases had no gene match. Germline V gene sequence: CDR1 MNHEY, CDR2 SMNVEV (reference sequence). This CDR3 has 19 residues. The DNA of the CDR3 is TGTGCCAGCAGTTCCAGACTTACCGGGACAGGGATGATCCCCCACGAGCAGTACTTC. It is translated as CASSSRLTGTGMIPHEQYF.